What follows describes a single TCR beta chain. Its antigen remains unidentified. This sample stems from a study of cytomegalovirus exposure and HLA in healthy donors. Across the whole study: The 120 or so validation repertoires used a platform that matched the one used for the roughly 700 first-cohort repertoires, as a later analysis reported.

The germline V and J ends were trimmed by 1 base and 1 base, with 11 bases remaining between them. CDR1 is GTSNPN and CDR2 is SVGIG in the germline V gene (reference sequence). This CDR3 region has 15 residues. It was the 120-subject validation cohort, separate from the roughly 700-subject first cohort, to which the donors belonged. Study results and caveats: The study designated 164 TCR beta chains cytomegalovirus-associated. Using the classifier, cytomegalovirus status was reportedly diagnosed with high specificity and sensitivity.

Clones were read by immunoSEQ multiplex PCR, and TCRdb kept only the in-frame ones, dropping some. Among 110,000 to 150,000 clones listed, 80% to 90% were seen once. Sequences were obtained from PBMCs. The receptor comes from a woman under 30 in good health and CMV-seropositive. J is TRBJ1-5 and V is TRBV30, with D tentatively TRBD1 (5 bases). For the CDR3, the DNA is TGTGCCTGGAGTGCAGGGATATTAAGCAATCAGCCCCAGCATTTT. This codes for CAWSAGILSNQPQHF.